These T cell receptor beta chains were read from a single sample in a study of siplizumab effects on memory and regulatory T cells. The protocol was immunoSEQ multiplex PCR, while the TCRdb copy is restricted to in-frame clones and leaves out a portion. The data show 110,000 or so clones, with 85% to 95% seen just once and around 0.16% held by the top ten. What was sequenced was non-Treg CD4+ T cells sorted from blood. The receptors were sampled from a human donor in good health. The CDR3 runs from the conserved cysteine through the conserved F or W. D genes are given only for firm matches. Size values are once, few and many counts, or a class for expanded clones, and some rows have none.

abundance,len,d_gene,j_gene,v_gene,CDR3nt,CDR3aa
once,15,TRBD1,TRBJ1-2,TRBV5-8,TGTGCCAGCAGCTTCCTGGGACAGGAAAACTATGGCTACACCTTC,CASSFLGQENYGYTF
.,14,TRBD1,TRBJ2-1,TRBV28,TGTGCCAGCTCCCCAGGGACAGTGGGCAATGAGCAGTTCTTC,CASSPGTVGNEQFF
.,15,.,TRBJ1-6,TRBV6-5,TGTGCCAGCAGAGGGCCCGGACGAAATAATTCACCCCTCCACTTT,CASRGPGRNNSPLHF
.,15,TRBD2,TRBJ2-3,TRBV2,TGTGCCAGCAGTACGGCGGGGGGGCCCCCAGATACGCAGTATTTT,CASSTAGGPPDTQYF
.,16,TRBD2,TRBJ2-2,TRBV29-1,TGCAGCGTTGAAGGGGAGGCTAGCGGGGGATCCGGGGAGCTGTTTTTT,CSVEGEASGGSGELFF
.,13,.,TRBJ1-6,TRBV19,TGTGCCAGTCGAACAGCTTATAATTCACCCCTCCACTTT,CASRTAYNSPLHF
.,15,.,TRBJ2-7,TRBV4-1,TGCGCCAGCAGCCAAGAGGAGGTGGTTAACTACGAGCAGTACTTC,CASSQEEVVNYEQYF
.,14,TRBD2,TRBJ2-1,TRBV7-9,TGTGCCAGCAGAACCGGGACTATAAACAATGAGCAGTTCTTC,CASRTGTINNEQFF
.,11,.,TRBJ2-5,TRBV27,TGTGCCAGCAGTTCGGAAGAGACCCAGTACTTC,CASSSEETQYF
.,16,TRBD1,TRBJ1-3,TRBV5-1,TGCGCCAGCAGCCCAGCCGGGACAGCCTCTGGAAACACCATATATTTT,CASSPAGTASGNTIYF
.,14,.,TRBJ2-6,TRBV11-2,TGTGCCAGCAGCCGGGGCTCTGGGGCCAACGTCCTGACTTTC,CASSRGSGANVLTF
once,15,.,TRBJ2-2,TRBV10-3,TGTGCCATCAGCGTAGGACAGACAATCACCGGGGAGCTGTTTTTT,CAISVGQTITGELFF
.,19,TRBD2,TRBJ2-5,TRBV15,TGTGCCACCAGCAGACCCCTGGGACTAGCGGGGGGGACTCAAGAGACCCAGTACTTC,CATSRPLGLAGGTQETQYF
.,15,TRBD2,TRBJ2-3,TRBV7-2,TGTGCCAGCAGGAAGACTAGCGTTGGCACAGATACGCAGTATTTT,CASRKTSVGTDTQYF
.,15,TRBD2,TRBJ2-5,TRBV7-2,TGTGCCAGCAGCTCGCGGGGGGGCCTTTTAGAGACCCAGTACTTC,CASSSRGGLLETQYF
.,16,TRBD2,TRBJ2-3,TRBV7-7,TGTGCCAGCAGCTTAGATACTAGCGGGGGCGCAGATACGCAGTATTTT,CASSLDTSGGADTQYF
.,13,.,TRBJ1-2,TRBV18,TGTGCCAGCTCACCACCGGGGAGGGATGGCTACACCTTC,CASSPPGRDGYTF
once,18,TRBD1,TRBJ1-1,TRBV19,TGTGCCAGTAGTATTCATCCCCAGGGGGCCCACCCGAACACTGAAGCTTTCTTT,CASSIHPQGAHPNTEAFF
few,14,.,TRBJ1-5,TRBV19,TGTGCCAGTAGTATTACGGAAACAGGGCAGCCCCAGCATTTT,CASSITETGQPQHF